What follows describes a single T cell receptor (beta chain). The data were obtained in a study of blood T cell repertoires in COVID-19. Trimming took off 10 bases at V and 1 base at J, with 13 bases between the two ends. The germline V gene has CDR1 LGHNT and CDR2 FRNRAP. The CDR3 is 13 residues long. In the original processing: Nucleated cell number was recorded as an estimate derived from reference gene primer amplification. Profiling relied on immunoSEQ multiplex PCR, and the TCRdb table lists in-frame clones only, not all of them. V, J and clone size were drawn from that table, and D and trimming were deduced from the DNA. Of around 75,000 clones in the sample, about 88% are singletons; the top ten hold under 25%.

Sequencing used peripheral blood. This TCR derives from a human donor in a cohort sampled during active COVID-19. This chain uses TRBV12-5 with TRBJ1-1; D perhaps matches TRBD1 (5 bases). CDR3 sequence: CATSLGGNTEAFF. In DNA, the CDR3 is TGTGCTACCTCCCTGGGGGGGAACACTGAAGCTTTCTTT.